The T cell receptor beta chain under discussion was sequenced for a study of human T cells and chemical hapten exposure (dated by TCRdb to the early 2020s). General notes on the study: For sensitization, 2% DPC in acetone was applied to an approximately 2 cm by approximately 2 cm area of upper inner arm skin. Approximately 30 alopecia patients provided blood for TCR sequencing at one to four time points (pre-sensitization, 2, 6 and 24 weeks). The mostly female patient cohort included alopecia areata with under or over 50% scalp involvement, alopecia totalis and alopecia universalis. Libraries were pooled for sequencing, and per-sample TCR yields varied mainly because of small differences in library volumes within the pool. Blood samples were taken from patients before sensitization (week 0) and then at 2, 6 and about 24 weeks after DPC sensitization. Patch testing on the upper back used Finn chambers containing 0.01% DPC, with scoring done after 6 days according to International Contact Dermatitis Research Group standards. Throughout the study period of about 25 weeks, patients also received therapeutic DPC doses to the scalp every week. In alopecia patients, the study followed how the peripheral blood TCR repertoire changed in vivo over primary and secondary sensitization to diphenylcyclopropenone (DPC), a hapten. Study-wide conclusions, independent of this receptor: Repeated subsampling changed both the strength of the expansion versus patch-test correlation and the threshold at which that correlation became significant. Compared with pre-sensitization or healthy control sets, expanded TCRs formed significantly more large CDR3 similarity clusters, which is consistent with antigen-driven responses. The number of PT1 expanded TCRs positively correlated with patch test score, significant at thresholds 8, 16 and 32 but not 4. Because every patient had alopecia, a presumed autoimmune disease, the patients' immune response might differ from that of healthy individuals. DPC sensitization did not change how many TCRs were above 1 in 1000 frequency, and no evidence was found of alterations in global repertoire structure.

Trimming leaves V shorter by 4 bases and J shorter by 4 bases, with the junction holding 4 bases beyond the gene matches. CDR1 and CDR2, per the germline V gene, are SGHTA and FQGNSA. The CDR3 runs 16 residues from the cysteine to the phenylalanine. Just CDR3 DNA is preserved here, 48 bases in frame from base 1. Turning to this clonotype: Its antigen has not been determined. No qualities accompany the bases; no much larger clone lies one base away.

The sample's time point label, decoded: pre-sensitization, week 0. This specimen's treatment or condition label, per the study, means: therapeutic diphenylcyclopropenone sensitization with weekly scalp DPC. At each patch-test visit, blood was drawn before the patch test was applied. Patients were eligible if aged 18 to 70, diagnosed with alopecia and judged suitable for DPC therapy, and pregnant patients were excluded. Total RNA was extracted from unfractionated whole blood that had been collected in Tempus Blood RNA tubes. Library method: RACE. TCRdb shows the sequencer as NextSeq 500. During library preparation, unique molecular identifiers were attached to individual cDNA molecules so that TCRs could be counted in a quantitative, reproducible way. Both TCR alpha and TCR beta chains were sequenced from each blood RNA sample. In the paper's pipeline: A median of about 87,000 TCRs per sample was observed, with a range of about 23,224 to 750,000. V, J and CDR3 annotation of the TCR reads was carried out using the Decombinator software suite. Every sample was subsampled to the same number of TCRs (28,000) for the PS versus PT1 abundance plots. Expanded TCRs were defined as absent before sensitization and observed at least eight times at the 2-week time point. TCRdb redid the processing of the public reads, applying fastp at Q25 and MiXCR, and retained in-frame beta chains. Rows are unified per CDR3 protein, each entry keeping the most common DNA and genes. The V and J calls were determined by TCRdb, not by the authors. This sample holds 150,000 to 200,000 distinct CDR3 sequences; 25% to 30% were observed only once. Of the sample, roughly 3% falls within the top ten clones.

The chain is assembled from TRBV7-2 and TRBJ2-6, and 10 bases in between align with TRBD2. Specimen: whole blood, collected in connection with sensitization to the hapten diphenylcyclopropenone (DPC). The sequence came from a woman aged 25 to 39 with alopecia areata. Some clones in this sample may be carry-over from other donors' samples. The CDR3 sequence is CASSYSGRSGANVLTF. The DNA sequence is as follows: TGTGCCAGCAGCTATAGCGGGAGGTCCGGGGCCAACGTCCTGACTTTC.